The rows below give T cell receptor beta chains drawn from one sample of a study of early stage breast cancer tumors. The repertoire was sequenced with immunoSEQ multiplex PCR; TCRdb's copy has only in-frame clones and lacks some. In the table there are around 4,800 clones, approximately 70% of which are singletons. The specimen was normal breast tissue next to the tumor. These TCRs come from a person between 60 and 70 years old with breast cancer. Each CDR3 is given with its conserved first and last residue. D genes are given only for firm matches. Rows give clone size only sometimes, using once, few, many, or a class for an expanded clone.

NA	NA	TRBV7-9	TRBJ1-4	TGTGCCAGCAGCTCCTTGACAGGCCGGGTTGCAACTAATGAAAAACTGTTTTTT	CASSSLTGRVATNEKLFF
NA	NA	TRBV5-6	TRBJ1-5	TGTGCCAGCAGCTTGTTGAGCAATCAGCCCCAGCATTTT	CASSLLSNQPQHF
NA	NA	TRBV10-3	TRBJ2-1	TGTGCCATCAGTGACGGGCCCGGCGGTGAGCAGTTCTTC	CAISDGPGGEQFF
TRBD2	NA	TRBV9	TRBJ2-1	TGTGCCAGCAGCCCGGGAGGGGCTTACAATGAGCAGTTCTTC	CASSPGGAYNEQFF
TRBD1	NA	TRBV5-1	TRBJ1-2	TGCGCCAGCAGCGGCGGGACAGGGGGGATTAACTATGGCTACACCTTC	CASSGGTGGINYGYTF
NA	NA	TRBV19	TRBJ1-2	TGTGCCAGTCGCCGGGGGGGGCGTAAATATGGCTACACCTTC	CASRRGGRKYGYTF
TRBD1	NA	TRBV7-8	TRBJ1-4	TGTGCCAGCAGCTTAGGACCCCGGACAGGGGATGAAAAACTGTTTTTT	CASSLGPRTGDEKLFF
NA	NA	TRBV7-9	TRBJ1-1	TGTGCCAGCAGCTTAGGGACAAGTAACACTGAAGCTTTCTTT	CASSLGTSNTEAFF
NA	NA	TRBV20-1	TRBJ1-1	TGCAGTGCTCCGGGGGGGGCTGAAGCTTTCTTT	CSAPGGAEAFF
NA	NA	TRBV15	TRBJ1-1	TGTGCCACCAGCAGAGGACAGGCGGGGAGCCATGAAGCTTTCTTT	CATSRGQAGSHEAFF
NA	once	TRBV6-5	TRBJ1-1	TGTGCCAGCAGGACCGCAGGGGCGGGGGGTATTGAAGCTTTCTTT	CASRTAGAGGIEAFF
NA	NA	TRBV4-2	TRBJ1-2	TGTGCCAGCAGAGGGAACTATGGCTACACCTTC	CASRGNYGYTF
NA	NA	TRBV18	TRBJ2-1	TGTGCCAGCTCACCTGTCCGCGGTACAAGCTCCTACAATGAGCAGTTCTTC	CASSPVRGTSSYNEQFF
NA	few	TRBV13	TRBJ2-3	TGTGCCAGCAGCGGACAGAGCACAGATACGCAGTATTTT	CASSGQSTDTQYF
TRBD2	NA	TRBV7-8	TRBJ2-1	TGTGCCAGCAGCCTAGCTAGCGGGGGGGCTCCCAATGAGCAGTTCTTC	CASSLASGGAPNEQFF
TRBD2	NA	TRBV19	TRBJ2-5	TGTGCCAGTAGTAAGCTAGCGGGGGCCCAAGAGACCCAGTACTTC	CASSKLAGAQETQYF
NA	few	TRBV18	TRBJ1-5	TGTGCCAGCTCACCGGGTGGGAGCTATCAGCCCCAGCATTTT	CASSPGGSYQPQHF
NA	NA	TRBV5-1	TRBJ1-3	TGCGCCAGCAGCTTGGAAGGAAACACCATATATTTT	CASSLEGNTIYF
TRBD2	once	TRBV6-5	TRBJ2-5	TGTGCCAGCAGCCGACTAGCGGAACAAGAGACCCAGTACTTC	CASSRLAEQETQYF
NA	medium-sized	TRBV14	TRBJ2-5	TGTGCCAGCAGCCAAGATCGGGTCAGAGGGATAAGCCAAGAGACCCAGTACTTC	CASSQDRVRGISQETQYF
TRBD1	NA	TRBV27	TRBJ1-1	TGTGCCAGCAGTATGACAGGGTGGACTGAAGCTTTCTTT	CASSMTGWTEAFF
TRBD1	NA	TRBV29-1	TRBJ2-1	TGCAGCGTGACCGGGACAGTCGAGCAGTTCTTC	CSVTGTVEQFF
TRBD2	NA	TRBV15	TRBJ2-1	TGTGCCACCAGTTACACGGGAGGGGGTGAGCAGTTCTTC	CATSYTGGGEQFF
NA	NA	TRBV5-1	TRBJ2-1	TGCGCCAGCAGCTTGTTAGGAGGGCCCCCCCCAGACAAGCAGTTCTTC	CASSLLGGPPPDKQFF
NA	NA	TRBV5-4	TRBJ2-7	TGTGCCAGCAGCAGTGGTGGTCTCTACGAGCAGTACTTC	CASSSGGLYEQYF
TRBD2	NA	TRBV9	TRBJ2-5	TGTGCCAGCAGCGTGTCAACTGGGACGACGGGGGGAGAGACCCAGTACTTC	CASSVSTGTTGGETQYF
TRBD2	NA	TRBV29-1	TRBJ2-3	TGCAGCGTTGCGGGGGGGACAGATACGCAGTATTTT	CSVAGGTDTQYF
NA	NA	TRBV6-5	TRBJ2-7	TGTGCCAGCAGTCCTCCGGGACCTCTCTACGAGCAGTACTTC	CASSPPGPLYEQYF
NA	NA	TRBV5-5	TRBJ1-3	TGTGCCAGCAGCTTGGAAGTATACTCTGGAAACACCATATATTTT	CASSLEVYSGNTIYF
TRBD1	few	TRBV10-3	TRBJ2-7	TGTGCCATCAGTGGAATCCTGGGGACAGGGGTTCTCTACGAGCAGTACTTC	CAISGILGTGVLYEQYF
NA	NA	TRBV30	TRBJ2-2	TGTGCCTGGAGTGAGTACGGGGAGCTGTTTTTT	CAWSEYGELFF
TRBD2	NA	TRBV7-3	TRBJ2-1	TGTGCCAGCAGCTTAACAGCGGGAGGGCCTGATGAGCAGTTCTTC	CASSLTAGGPDEQFF
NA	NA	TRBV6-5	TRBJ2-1	TGTGCCAGCAGTAGCGGTTACAATGAGCAGTTCTTC	CASSSGYNEQFF
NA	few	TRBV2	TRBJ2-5	TGTGCCAGCGCCTTCAGTGAGGAGACCCAGTACTTC	CASAFSEETQYF
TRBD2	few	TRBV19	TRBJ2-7	TGTGCCAGTAGTCTAGAGGGTGCTAGCGGGATGAAAAACGAGCAGTACTTC	CASSLEGASGMKNEQYF
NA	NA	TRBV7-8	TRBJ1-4	TGTGCCAGCAGCTTACAACTTGTTGCAACTAATGAAAAACTGTTTTTT	CASSLQLVATNEKLFF